This is a list of T cell receptor beta chains from one sample in a study of blood T cell repertoires in COVID-19. Data came from immunoSEQ multiplex PCR; TCRdb stores just in-frame clones and leaves some out. The sample consists of over 120,000 clones, about 82% of them appearing once. Sequences were obtained from peripheral blood. The receptors were sampled from a woman at least 80 years old with active or convalescent COVID-19. Both conserved end residues are part of each CDR3. Each record gives: V gene, clone size, CDR3 protein. Only some rows state a clone size, as once, few, many or a class for expanded clones.

V gene: TRBV5-1
clone size: .
CDR3 protein: CASSSWQAGSYEQYF

V gene: TRBV28
clone size: few
CDR3 protein: CASSLLPTEAFF

V gene: TRBV7-2
clone size: .
CDR3 protein: CASSFGRRSSGNTIYF

V gene: TRBV28
clone size: .
CDR3 protein: CASTLTGINYGYTF

V gene: TRBV9
clone size: once
CDR3 protein: CASRQCTDTQYF

V gene: TRBV2
clone size: .
CDR3 protein: CASSEAYRGDNEKLFF

V gene: TRBV9
clone size: .
CDR3 protein: CASSVGGGNQPQHF

V gene: TRBV19
clone size: once
CDR3 protein: CASSKTSGGARDTQYF

V gene: TRBV2
clone size: .
CDR3 protein: CASSLTSYTAAQYF

V gene: TRBV5-1
clone size: .
CDR3 protein: CASSSGNRAVEAFF

V gene: TRBV4-1
clone size: .
CDR3 protein: CASSLAGDLDTQYF

V gene: TRBV5-1
clone size: once
CDR3 protein: CASSYTSGGANEQFF

V gene: TRBV30
clone size: once
CDR3 protein: CAWSVEVNQPQHF

V gene: TRBV18
clone size: .
CDR3 protein: CASSPLQGESEQYF

V gene: TRBV28
clone size: .
CDR3 protein: CASRDLGSGGNQPQHF

V gene: TRBV15
clone size: once
CDR3 protein: CATSSATGTRSPETQYF

V gene: TRBV12-3/TRBV12-4
clone size: .
CDR3 protein: CASRTGGTEAFF

V gene: TRBV3-1/TRBV3-2
clone size: .
CDR3 protein: CASSQDLGTRASNEQFF

V gene: TRBV5-8
clone size: .
CDR3 protein: CASSLDRVYTEAFF

V gene: TRBV12-3/TRBV12-4
clone size: .
CDR3 protein: CASSRLGRVEQFF

V gene: TRBV23-1
clone size: once
CDR3 protein: CASSQSRRVREKLFF